This T cell receptor (beta chain) was recorded in a study of OX40 agonist ivuxolimab in advanced cancers. As for the study in general: Patients undergoing dose escalation presented with hepatocellular carcinoma, melanoma, renal cell or head and neck cancer. At roughly 83% male, the cohort had a mean age of 60 years, ranging from about 23 to 79.

On this clone itself: The antigen remains unidentified.

Clones were sequenced by immunoSEQ multiplex PCR, and TCRdb holds only the in-frame ones, with some missing. The sample yields approximately 40,000 clones, about 90% seen once. V lost 5 bases and J lost 5; bases outside the gene matches: 12. The CDR3 is made up of 16 amino acids. Germline CDR1 SGHNT, CDR2 YENEEA. Findings and caveats of the study: Both blood CD4+ and CD8+ T cells showed clonal growth by week 6 at 0.1 to 3.0 mg/kg. Compared with CD4+, CD8+ T cells on average had more expanded clones.

This chain uses TRBV11-3 with TRBJ2-7; 10 bases fit TRBD2. The TCR comes from an adult with an advanced solid tumor such as melanoma, head and neck, liver or kidney cancer. The sample consisted of CD4+ or CD8+ T cells sorted from blood, taken in a trial of the OX40 agonist ivuxolimab. The CDR3 protein is CASSVKRFSGRNEQYF. DNA for the CDR3: TGTGCCAGCAGCGTCAAAAGATTTAGCGGGAGGAACGAGCAGTACTTC.